This note documents a single TCR beta chain sequence. The source of the sample is a study of blood T cell repertoires in COVID-19. At the level of the study: COVID-19 samples from acute and convalescent phases originated in the United States, Italy and Spain. PBMCs, B-cell-depleted T cells, or T cells provided the cDNA or gDNA that made up the material.

The V and J ends lost 6 bases and 4 bases, in that order; junction bases with no gene match: 9. Germline assignment: CDR1 SGHDT and CDR2 YYEEEE. The CDR3 extends over 15 amino acids. Enrollment of patients from Seattle took place during active infection, with longitudinal follow-up. In the source study's methods: The assay estimated nucleated cells by amplifying reference gene primers. Some clones are missing from TCRdb's copy, which holds only in-frame ones; the method was immunoSEQ multiplex PCR. The V and J calls and clone size are taken from that table; D and trimming were inferred from the DNA. Of 350,000 to 450,000 clones in the sample, roughly 90% were seen once.

Material: peripheral blood. The chain is built from TRBV5-6 and TRBJ1-2; 10 nucleotides match TRBD1. The sequence came from a woman aged 60 to 75 with COVID-19, enrolled during active disease. The CDR3 is CASIKRQGAFYGYTF. Here the CDR3 DNA reads TGTGCCAGCATCAAAAGACAGGGGGCGTTCTATGGCTACACCTTC.